The clone carrying this T cell receptor beta chain was recorded a few times. Its specificity is not known. This entry is derived from a study of CD8+CD57+ T cells in acquired aplastic anemia. Overall study results and limits: Controls did not differ significantly from patients in CD8+ Simpson's diversity.

This CDR3 has 13 amino acids. V was shortened by 0 bases and J by 8 bases, with 5 bases between the two germline ends. Germline CDR1 and CDR2: MGHDK and SYGVNS. Profiling that covered TCR beta VDJ and CDR3 relied on genomic DNA as its template. TCRdb re-derived calls from the reads in MiXCR, one entry per CDR3 protein. The sample consists of roughly 61,000 distinct CDR3 sequences, about 50% of them appearing once. Sequencing was done on a sample of sorted CD4+, CD8+, or CD8+CD57+ T cells (not recorded which) from PBMCs. The genes are TRBV25-1 and TRBJ1-6; D is undetermined. The origin of this receptor is a human donor in good health, serving as a control. CDR3: CASSEYPDSPLHF. The CDR3 coding sequence is TGTGCCAGCAGTGAATACCCCGATTCACCCCTCCACTTT.